The sequence of this TCR beta chain was determined in a study of blood T cell repertoires in COVID-19. The overall study: Samples of COVID-19 (acute and convalescent) were obtained from the United States, Italy and Spain. PBMCs, B-cell-depleted T cells, or T cells were the source of the cDNA or gDNA that made up the material.

The CDR3 contains 16 residues. Germline-derived CDR1 and CDR2 are SGHNT and YYREEE (reference sequence). V gave up 4 bases and J gave up 7 bases; unmatched junction bases: 10. How the authors handled the data: Estimation of nucleated cell counts was performed using reference gene primer amplification. TCRdb keeps only in-frame clones here, not all; method: immunoSEQ multiplex PCR. V and J calls and clone size are copied from that table; D and trimming were computed from the DNA. The repertoire consists of around 57,000 clones, with around 90% occurring once and the leading ten covering about 18%. The sequence was obtained from a woman older than 75 with active COVID-19. The chain uses TRBV5-4 and TRBJ2-2; 10 positions match TRBD2. Sequenced input: peripheral blood. The CDR3 bases are TGTGCCAGCAGCGATCAGCGGGGGGGCCAGAGCGGGGAGCTGTTTTTT. Amino acids: CASSDQRGGQSGELFF.